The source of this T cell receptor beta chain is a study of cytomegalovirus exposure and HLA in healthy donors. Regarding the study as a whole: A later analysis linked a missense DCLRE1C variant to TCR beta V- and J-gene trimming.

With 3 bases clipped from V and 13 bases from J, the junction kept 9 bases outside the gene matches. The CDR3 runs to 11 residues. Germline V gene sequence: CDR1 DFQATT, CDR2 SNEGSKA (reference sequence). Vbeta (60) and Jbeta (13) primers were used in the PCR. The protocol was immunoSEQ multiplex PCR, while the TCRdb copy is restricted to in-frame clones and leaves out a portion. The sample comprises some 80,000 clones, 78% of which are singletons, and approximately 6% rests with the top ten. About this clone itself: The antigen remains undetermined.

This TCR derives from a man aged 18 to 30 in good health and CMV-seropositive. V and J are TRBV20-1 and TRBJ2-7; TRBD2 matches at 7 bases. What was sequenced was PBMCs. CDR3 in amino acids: CSARLQRDTYF. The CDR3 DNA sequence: TGCAGTGCTAGGCTACAGCGGGATACTTACTTC.